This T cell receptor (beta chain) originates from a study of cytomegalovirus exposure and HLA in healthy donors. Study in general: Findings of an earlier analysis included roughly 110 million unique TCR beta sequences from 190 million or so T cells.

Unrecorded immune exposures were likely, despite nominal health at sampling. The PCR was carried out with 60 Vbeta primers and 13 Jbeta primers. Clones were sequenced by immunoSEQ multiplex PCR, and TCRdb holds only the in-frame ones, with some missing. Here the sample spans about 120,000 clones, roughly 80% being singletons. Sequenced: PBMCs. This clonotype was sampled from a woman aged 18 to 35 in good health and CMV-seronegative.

For the CDR3, the DNA is TGTGCCACCAGACTTCCGGGACTGTCAGCTTTCTTT. Its translation: CATRLPGLSAFF. The V and J genes are TRBV15 and TRBJ1-1; the D gene is possibly TRBD1 (5 bases). V gave up 6 bases and J gave up 10 bases, with 15 bases separating them. In germline, CDR1 is LNHNV, CDR2 YYDKDF (reference sequence). This CDR3 is 12 amino acids long.